Described below is a single T cell receptor beta chain sequence and its context. Its binding antigen is unknown. No base quality information exists; no much larger clone differs at one position. The CDR3 regions of human TCRbeta chains were analyzed by immunosequencing. Per the authors' processing: TCRs in the repertoires were compared against a reference library of SARS-CoV-2-specific TCRs that had been generated with the MIRA antigen-specificity platform. Breadth meant the fraction of unique TCRs that were SARS-CoV-2-associated, whereas depth meant the fraction of total T cells that were SARS-CoV-2-associated. Each spike-specific TCR was assigned to its reactive spike region and to a CD4 or CD8 class using the MIRA data. Log10-transformed breadth and depth values were compared by one-way ANOVA with Sidak's multiple comparisons tests. TCRdb holds this immuneACCESS table with in-frame rearrangements only. Some clones are missing; in checked studies, unresolved V genes explain under half, and the rest has no known cause. V and J calls and clone size are those listed in that table; D and trimming were worked out from the DNA. This sample comprises 200,000 or so clones, 94% of them detected only once. Roughly a tenth of the sample is in the top ten clones.

Interpreted using the paper, the time point label stands for: baseline before first vaccination. Vaccinee samples came from UK trials COV001 and COV002, including a single-blind randomized controlled phase 2/3 trial of AZD1222 (ChAdOx1 nCoV-19) in healthy adults. For TCRbeta chain sequencing, PBMC samples from trial participants were taken at day 0 and at day 28 after the second dose. For CDR1 and CDR2, the germline V gene lists MGHDK and SYGVNS. Including the terminal cysteine and phenylalanine, the CDR3 comprises 14 residues. Kept here is only the CDR3 DNA, which spans 42 bases and is read in frame from base 1. The germline ends are 14 bases apart after V is trimmed by 5 bases and J by 4 bases. The data were obtained in a study of T cell responses to AZD1222 COVID-19 vaccine (dated by TCRdb to about 2021). Study-level background: AZD1222 recipients whose second dose came at about 4 weeks and those whose second dose came at about 12 weeks were combined into one group, since spike-specific TCR depth and breadth did not differ between the two schedules. A total of 233 trial participants underwent TCR sequencing, of whom about 200 received two doses of AZD1222 and 26 received two doses of the MenACWY control vaccine. Enrollment into the trials was organized by age into subgroups of 18-55, 56-69 and 70-plus years, and those subgroups contained around 150, 28 and 57 TCR-sequenced participants, respectively.

What the work shows at the level of the full study, not this receptor alone: CD4 TCRs associated with the vaccine covered the entire spike protein, and the dominant responses were in regions 160-218 and 743-854. Reportedly, close to half of the unique spike-specific TCRs recognized epitopes lying outside the regions that are mutated in the B.1.351 and B.1.1.7 variants. Most participants were white British and females outnumbered males, and the authors suggested that clonal diversity may have been underestimated. Because no day 14 peak-response samples were available, repertoires were characterized only after the peak T cell response. After two AZD1222 doses, spike-specific TCR breadth and depth were significantly higher than at day 0 and than in MenACWY recipients. The 56-69-year group was small, and its depth increase did not reach significance, likely because of low power. Conclusions about previously exposed vaccinees are limited, since just six AZD1222 recipients were seropositive for SARS-CoV-2 at baseline.

The chain is made from TRBV25-1 and TRBJ1-2, with TRBD1 as a weak D call on 5 bases. This sequence originates from an adult in good health. This specimen was peripheral blood, taken on day 0 of AZD1222 vaccination. For the CDR3, the sequence is CASSSPKRGYGYTF. The DNA sequence is as follows: TGTGCCAGCAGTAGCCCTAAAAGGGGCTATGGCTACACCTTC.